This T cell receptor beta chain came from a study of T-cell reconstitution after alpha-beta-depleted transplantation in children. Study-wide points: Surviving recipient cells, namely T cells and thymic progenitors, were the source of high day-60 TCRbeta diversity in some patients. T-cell counts and diversity at one year post-transplant came mainly from newly produced T cells. Approximately two months post-transplant, alpha-beta T cells reportedly originated from several hundred expanded graft clones.

Germline CDR1 and CDR2: MNHNS and SASEGT. Trimming pared 3 bases from V and 7 bases from J, leaving 18 bases between. CDR3 size: 16 residues. A library of TCRbeta sequences, prepared with unique molecular identifiers, was generated. TCRdb re-analysed the PCR reads in MiXCR, keeping a single row per CDR3 protein. The sample carries roughly 570,000 distinct CDR3 sequences, about a quarter recorded once. In regard to this clonotype: What it recognizes is unknown.

The chain has TRBV6-1 and TRBJ1-4, with D possibly being TRBD1 (5 bases). The specimen comprised PBMCs, sampled before TCRalphabeta/CD19-depleted stem cell transplant. This sequence was found in a boy in the first two years of life with Wiskott-Aldrich syndrome, due to receive a stem cell transplant. CDR3 protein: CASSDRDARVGEKLFF. As DNA, the CDR3 is TGTGCCAGCAGTGACCGGGACGCCCGAGTGGGTGAAAAACTGTTTTTT.